Ten or more counts support the clone carrying this TCR beta chain. The antigen remains unidentified. This entry is derived from a study of T cell repertoires in cytomegalovirus infection. At the level of the study: Public signatures in TCR beta pointed to CMV infection and matching HLA type.

CDR1 SNHLY and CDR2 FYNNEI come from the germline V gene. The CDR3 has 15 amino acids. Between the trimmed V and J ends, which lost 0 bases and 4 bases, there was a span of 9 bases. TCRdb re-called the reads with MiXCR, one entry per CDR3 protein. The sample shows roughly 120,000 distinct CDR3 sequences, 10% of them seen only once. General study points: The study identified carriers of CMV plus the relevant HLA from cumulative public TCR beta family frequency. The ex vivo response was dominated by HLA-C-restricted CMV-specific TCR beta clonotypes.

The TCR sequence derives from a human donor in good health (CMV status not recorded). Some clones in this sample may be carry-over from other donors' samples. Material: PBMCs, sequenced either directly or after in vitro stimulation (not recorded which). This chain links TRBV2 with TRBJ2-2; D uncertain. CDR3 amino acids: CASSEAAGTTGELFF. The CDR3, as DNA: TGTGCCAGCAGTGAAGCGGCAGGAACCACCGGGGAGCTGTTTTTT.